The text below deals with one T cell receptor (beta chain). One base away lies a much larger clone, so this may be a sequencing read error. The sample originates from a study of tumor-infiltrating lymphocytes in primary liver carcinoma. Unsorted whole blood yielded blood RNA, and germline DNA was extracted as well. Germline loops: CDR1 GTSNPN, CDR2 SVGIG (reference sequence). CDR3 length equals 13 residues. V was cut by 3 bases and J by 3 bases, with 11 bases left in between. Using a constant-region primer together with ProtoScript II reverse transcriptase, TCR beta cDNA was made from 500 ng of total RNA. A slightly modified ARM-PCR protocol with three nested multiplex PCR rounds produced these TCR beta libraries. A C-beta reverse primer and TRBV1-TRBV30 forward primers served in each of the first two PCR rounds, at about 9 cycles apiece. One entry per CDR3 protein, called by TCRdb with MiXCR from the multiplex PCR reads. The sample carries about 310,000 distinct CDR3 sequences, 50% to 70% recorded once.

The clonotype comes from a man aged 35 to 55 with primary liver carcinoma and hepatitis B virus infection. Sequenced: peripheral blood. The chain has TRBV30 and TRBJ2-5, with D possibly being TRBD1 (5 bases). The CDR3 spells CAWSAGHKETQYF. In DNA, the CDR3 is TGTGCCTGGAGCGCAGGGCACAAAGAGACCCAGTACTTC.